There are a few counts of the clone carrying this TCR beta chain. The antigen is undetermined. Assay: immunoSEQ multiplex PCR; the TCRdb copy retains only in-frame clones and omits some. This table has roughly 1,100,000 clones, about 75% appearing once. This entry belongs to a study of shared clonotypes between healthy human individuals. Study at large: The donor pool was made up of a couple of women and three men aged 18 to 49. Study outcomes and limitations: Unshared clonotypes carried lower generation probabilities than those common to all four donors. Memory subsets had estimated richness that was generally smaller than that of naive subsets.

V gave up 3 bases and J gave up 9 bases, with 11 bases separating them. Germline V gene lookup returns CDR1 SGHRS and CDR2 YFSETQ. The CDR3 is 12 amino acids. The sample taken for sequencing was memory CD4+ T cells sorted from blood. Subset in this sample: CD45RA-negative fraction. The gene calls are TRBV5-1 and TRBJ2-3; D ambiguous. The sequence was obtained from a man between 18 and 29 years old in good health. The CDR3 sequence: CASSYDSYTQYF. CDR3 coding DNA: TGCGCCAGCAGCTATGACTCTTACACGCAGTATTTT.